Presented here are 30 T cell receptor beta chains from one specimen sequenced in a study of shared clonotypes between healthy human individuals. Generated by immunoSEQ multiplex PCR, the TCRdb table keeps only in-frame clones and is missing some. The sample has a few million clones, about 94% seen once. The naive CD8 population came from CD45RO-negative cells selected for CCR7, without terminally differentiated effector memory CD45RA+ cells. Sequences were obtained from naive CD8+ T cells from PBMCs. These receptor sequences come from a man between 18 and 29 years old in good health. Some clones in this sample may be carry-over from other donors' samples.

The chain is built from TRBV5-6 and TRBJ2-5; 8 bases line up with TRBD2. Per the germline V gene, CDR1 is SGHDT and CDR2 is YYEEEE. J gave up 5 bases and V 4 bases, and 7 bases lay outside the gene matches. This CDR3 has 14 amino acids. Here the CDR3 reads CASSQAGVGETQYF. CDR3 DNA: TGTGCCAGCAGCCAAGCGGGAGTGGGCGAGACCCAGTACTTC.

The rearrangement links TRBV6-4 to TRBJ1-2, with D unresolved. This CDR3 spans 13 amino acids. Germline values: CDR1 MRHNA, CDR2 SNTAGT. The germline V and J ends were trimmed by 3 bases and 7 bases, with 12 bases remaining between them. CDR3: CASSETGKGGYTF. CDR3 nucleotides: TGTGCCAGCAGTGAGACCGGGAAGGGTGGCTACACCTTC.

This sequence joins TRBV4-1 and TRBJ1-2; 10 bases fit TRBD1. The germline V gene encodes CDR1 MGHRA and CDR2 YSYEKL. This CDR3 is 14 amino acids long. V lost 2 bases to trimming and J lost 6 bases; unmatched junction nucleotides: 3. The CDR3, as DNA: TGCGCCAGCAGCCAACGGACAGGGGGGGATGGCTACACCTTC. Protein sequence: CASSQRTGGDGYTF.

The gene calls are TRBV28 and TRBJ1-4; unclear D gene. With 8 bases removed from V and 7 bases from J, the gap between germline ends came to 8 bases. The CDR3 is 11 amino acids. Germline loops: CDR1 MDHEN, CDR2 SYDVKM. In nucleotides, the CDR3 is TGTGCCAGCTCCCGAGGTGAAAAACTGTTTTTT. Its protein is CASSRGEKLFF. The variable domain in full, with the rest retrieved from reference TRBV28 and TRBJ1-4, is DVKVTQSSRYLVKRTGEKVFLECVQDMDHENMFWYRQDPGLGLRLIYFSYDVKMKEKGDIPEGYSVSREKKERFSLILESASTNQTSMYLCASSRGEKLFFGSGTQLSVL.

The chain is built from TRBV29-1 and TRBJ1-1, with 7 bases identical to TRBD1. Germline trimming cut 6 bases from V and 7 bases from J; bases unmatched to any gene: 17. The CDR3 loop spans 15 amino acids. Germline V CDR1 and CDR2: SQVTM, ANQGSEA. The CDR3 sequence: CSVAVSRTGTIEAFF. The DNA for the CDR3 is TGCAGCGTCGCGGTTAGCCGGACAGGCACCATTGAAGCTTTCTTT. The full variable domain, its missing parts supplied by reference TRBV29-1 and TRBJ1-1, is SAVISQKPSRDICQRGTSLTIQCQVDSQVTMMFWYRQQPGQSLTLIATANQGSEATYESGFVIDKFPISRPNLTFSTLTVSNMSPEDSSIYLCSVAVSRTGTIEAFFGQGTRLTVV.

J is TRBJ1-4 and V is TRBV15; D is unclear. Germline V CDR1 and CDR2: LNHNV, YYDKDF (reference sequence). The CDR3 is 15 residues long. Between the trimmed V and J ends, which lost 5 bases and 3 bases, there was a span of 13 bases. CDR3 residues: CATSVLSSSNEKLFF. The CDR3 nucleotides read TGTGCCACCAGCGTACTTTCATCATCTAATGAAAAACTGTTTTTT.

The V call is TRBV29-1, the J call TRBJ2-7; TRBD1 agrees at 8 bases. The CDR3 is made up of 12 amino acids. The J segment lost 3 bases and the V segment lost 6 bases, leaving 4 bases of the junction unmatched. From germline, CDR1 is SQVTM and CDR2 ANQGSEA. For the CDR3, the DNA is TGCAGCGTGCCGGGACAGGACTACGAGCAGTACTTC. Translated: CSVPGQDYEQYF.

The gene calls are TRBV7-9 and TRBJ2-1; D might be TRBD2 (6 bases). CDR1 is SEHNR, CDR2 FQNEAQ, per germline (reference sequence). V gave up 5 bases and J gave up 8 bases, with 19 bases separating them. This CDR3 region has 15 residues. In DNA, the CDR3 is TGTGCCAGCAGCACCCGGACCGGGACTCCACATGAGCAGTTCTTC. Protein sequence: CASSTRTGTPHEQFF.

This CDR3 reads CASSLWDSGDNEQFF. The CDR3 region has the DNA TGTGCCAGCAGTTTATGGGATAGCGGGGACAATGAGCAGTTCTTC. This chain links TRBV28 with TRBJ2-1, with TRBD2 matching 8 bases. Germline V lookup: CDR1 MDHEN, CDR2 SYDVKM. V shed 0 bases and J 5 bases; nucleotides not matched to a gene: 3. This CDR3 has 15 residues.

This clone has just a few counts. Other DNA sequences in the sample encode the same CDR3. The chain carries TRBV18 and TRBJ1-5; 7 bases align to TRBD1. Looked up from germline, CDR1 is KGHSH and CDR2 is LQKENI. CDR3 length equals 14 residues. The V segment lost 6 bases and the J segment 6 bases; nucleotides outside the gene matches: 8. As DNA, the CDR3 is TGTGCCAGCTCGCCTGACAGGGTAGGTCAGCCCCAGCATTTT. Protein sequence: CASSPDRVGQPQHF.

The rearrangement uses TRBV28 and TRBJ2-7, with D possibly matching TRBD1 (6 bases). The germline gives CDR1 MDHEN, CDR2 SYDVKM. Trimming removed 3 bases at V and 5 bases at J, with 20 bases between. The CDR3 runs 16 residues. CDR3 bases: TGTGCCAGCAGTTTGCCCTACCAGGGGAGTTTGGACGAGCAGTACTTC. Translating gives CASSLPYQGSLDEQYF. Filled out from reference TRBV28 and TRBJ2-7, the complete variable domain reads DVKVTQSSRYLVKRTGEKVFLECVQDMDHENMFWYRQDPGLGLRLIYFSYDVKMKEKGDIPEGYSVSREKKERFSLILESASTNQTSMYLCASSLPYQGSLDEQYFGPGTRLTVT.

This rearrangement joins TRBV20-1 to TRBJ2-7; D not resolved. Germline V gene lookup returns CDR1 DFQATT and CDR2 SNEGSKA (reference sequence). This CDR3 has 11 amino acids. V lost 2 bases, J lost 7 bases, and 9 bases lay in between. This CDR3 reads CSARTATEQYF. For the CDR3, the DNA is TGCAGTGCTAGAACCGCCACGGAGCAGTACTTC.

This clone was picked up one time. The rearrangement uses TRBV9 and TRBJ1-1; tentatively, D is TRBD1 (5 bases). Germline V gene lookup returns CDR1 SGDLS and CDR2 YYNGEE. The CDR3 has 15 residues. Trimming shortened V by 4 bases and J by 0 bases, and 13 bases separated the two germline ends. CDR3 residues: CASSPTYRLNTEAFF. Here the CDR3 DNA reads TGTGCCAGCAGCCCAACTTACAGGCTGAACACTGAAGCTTTCTTT.

The chain links TRBV18 to TRBJ2-5, with TRBD2 identical over 9 bases. The length of the CDR3 is 15 residues. The ends lost 2 bases at V and 5 bases at J; junction bases unmatched: 6. Germline V CDR1 and CDR2: KGHSH, LQKENI. The CDR3 sequence is CASSPGAGGEETQYF. The CDR3 DNA sequence: TGTGCCAGCTCACCAGGAGCGGGAGGTGAGGAGACCCAGTACTTC. The full variable domain, in which reference TRBV18 and TRBJ2-5 provide the parts outside the CDR3, is NAGVMQNPRHLVRRRGQEARLRCSPMKGHSHVYWYRQLPEEGLKFMVYLQKENIIDESGMPKERFSAEFPKEGPSILRIQQVVRGDSAAYFCASSPGAGGEETQYFGPGTRLLVL.

Concerning this clone: This same CDR3 is encoded by further DNA sequences in the sample. This chain uses TRBV7-9 with TRBJ1-5; D gene unclear. The CDR3 totals 12 residues. V lost 5 bases to trimming and J lost 3 bases, with 5 bases between them. Germline V lookup: CDR1 SEHNR, CDR2 FQNEAQ (reference sequence). The CDR3 nucleotides are TGTGCCAGCAGCGAGTACAATCAGCCCCAGCATTTT. This codes for CASSEYNQPQHF.

V usage is TRBV13 and J usage is TRBJ2-7, with TRBD2 identical over 13 bases. Trimming took 3 bases from V and 6 from J; bases not matched to a gene: 8. The germline gives CDR1 PRHDT, CDR2 FYEKMQ (reference sequence). This CDR3 is 16 amino acids long. The CDR3 reads CASSFRTSGSIREQYF. The CDR3 nucleotides read TGTGCCAGCAGCTTTCGGACTAGCGGGAGTATCCGCGAGCAGTACTTC.

The chain is built from TRBV11-3 and TRBJ2-1; 9 bases map to TRBD2. Germline V gene data show CDR1 as SGHNT and CDR2 as YENEEA. The CDR3 spans 17 residues. V was pared by 4 bases and J by 0 bases, with 7 bases of the junction left unmatched. CDR3 residues: CASSSKTSGLSYNEQFF. The CDR3 bases are TGTGCCAGCAGCTCGAAGACTAGCGGCCTCTCCTACAATGAGCAGTTCTTC.

The CDR3, as DNA: TGTGCCAGCAGCTCCACGCGGGACAGGGGGCAGGGGAACACTGAAGCTTTCTTT. It yields the protein CASSSTRDRGQGNTEAFF. This rearrangement joins TRBV7-8 to TRBJ1-1; 12 bases are shared with TRBD1. V dropped 4 bases and J dropped 1; count of bases not matched to a gene: 10. Germline assignment: CDR1 SGHVS and CDR2 FQNEAQ. The CDR3 runs 18 residues. The variable domain in full, completed from reference TRBV7-8 and TRBJ1-1, reads GAGVSQSPRYKVAKRGQDVALRCDPISGHVSLFWYQQALGQGPEFLTYFQNEAQLDKSGLPSDRFFAERPEGSVSTLKIQRTQQEDSAVYLCASSSTRDRGQGNTEAFFGQGTRLTVV.

CDR3 sequence: CASSLSGGLADTQYF. The CDR3 DNA reads TGTGCCAGCAGTTTATCAGGGGGCCTGGCAGATACGCAGTATTTT. V is TRBV28 and J is TRBJ2-3, with 8 positions matching TRBD1. From germline, CDR1 is MDHEN and CDR2 SYDVKM. This CDR3 has 15 amino acids. With 1 base clipped from V and 4 bases from J, the junction kept 4 bases outside the gene matches.

Comments on this clone: Additional DNA sequences in this sample encode the identical CDR3. J is TRBJ2-7 and V is TRBV9; D perhaps matches TRBD1 (7 bases). CDR1 SGDLS and CDR2 YYNGEE come from the germline V gene. V gave up 0 bases and J gave up 0 bases, with 10 bases separating them. The CDR3 consists of 15 residues. This chain's CDR3 is CASSVAGGGSYEQYF. The CDR3 coding sequence is TGTGCCAGCAGCGTAGCAGGGGGAGGCTCCTACGAGCAGTACTTC.

For this clone: Distinct nucleotide sequences in the sample also encode this CDR3. CDR3 sequence (DNA): TGTGCCAGTAGCCTGGGGACTAGCGGGTACGAGCAGTACTTC. Protein product: CASSLGTSGYEQYF. The chain joins TRBV19 to TRBJ2-7; 12 bases agree with TRBD2. V lost 6 bases, J lost 4 bases, and 4 bases stayed unmatched. The germline V gene encodes CDR1 LNHDA and CDR2 SQIVND (reference sequence). This CDR3 comprises 14 residues. Looking up the rest from reference TRBV19 and TRBJ2-7 gives the full variable domain: DGGITQSPKYLFRKEGQNVTLSCEQNLNHDAMYWYRQDPGQGLRLIYYSQIVNDFQKGDIAEGYSVSREKKESFPLTVTSAQKNPTAFYLCASSLGTSGYEQYFGPGTRLTVT.

The J gene is TRBJ2-7, the V gene TRBV11-2; 9 bases agree with TRBD2. The V gene's germline CDR1 is SGHAT and CDR2 FQNNGV. CDR3 size: 16 residues. The ends lost 4 bases at V and 3 bases at J; junction bases unmatched: 10. This chain's CDR3 is CASSSPSGDGLYEQYF. In nucleotides, the CDR3 is TGTGCCAGCAGCTCCCCTAGCGGGGACGGGCTCTACGAGCAGTACTTC.

The rearrangement links TRBV6-1 to TRBJ2-5; D unresolved. The CDR3 runs 15 residues. Germline CDR1 MNHNS, CDR2 SASEGT. Trimming took off 2 bases at V and 1 base at J, with 11 bases between the two ends. The CDR3 spells CASSEIGRIQETQYF. The CDR3 DNA sequence: TGTGCCAGCAGTGAAATAGGTAGGATCCAAGAGACCCAGTACTTC.

The chain carries TRBV6-1 and TRBJ1-5; D is unclear. This CDR3 comprises 14 residues. The V and J ends lost 8 bases and 1 base respectively, with 12 bases between them. Germline CDR1 MNHNS, CDR2 SASEGT. CDR3 DNA sequence: TGTGCCAGCTTCCAGGATGTGAGCAATCAGCCCCAGCATTTT. Translating it yields CASFQDVSNQPQHF.

The genes are TRBV20-1 and TRBJ2-7, with D unresolved. Germline CDR1 is DFQATT and CDR2 is SNEGSKA (reference sequence). This CDR3 has 11 amino acids. Trimming took 3 bases from V and 5 from J, leaving 8 bases between them. CDR3 residues: CSASVAHEQYF. The CDR3, as DNA: TGCAGTGCTAGCGTCGCCCACGAGCAGTACTTC.

This sequence joins TRBV5-4 and TRBJ2-1, with a possible D match to TRBD2 (6 bases). The length of the CDR3 is 16 residues. Germline values: CDR1 SGHNT, CDR2 YYREEE (reference sequence). Deletions cut 0 bases from V and 0 bases from J, with 10 bases between. The CDR3 here is CASSLADGSSYNEQFF. For the CDR3, the DNA is TGTGCCAGCAGCTTGGCGGACGGGAGCTCCTACAATGAGCAGTTCTTC.

V usage is TRBV13 and J usage is TRBJ1-5; D is undetermined. The CDR3 is 16 amino acids. CDR1 and CDR2 from the germline V gene are PRHDT and FYEKMQ (reference sequence). V gave up 0 bases and J gave up 7 bases, with 16 bases separating them. CDR3 DNA sequence: TGTGCCAGCAGCTTAGGAGCTGGGAAAGCTCAACAGCCCCAGCATTTT. Its protein product is CASSLGAGKAQQPQHF.

The chain is built from TRBV27 and TRBJ2-1; D not certain. V lost 6 bases, J lost 9 bases, and 15 bases lay in between. The CDR3 covers 13 residues. The germline V gene has CDR1 MNHEY and CDR2 SMNVEV (reference sequence). This chain's CDR3 is CASRPASTFEQFF. CDR3 DNA sequence: TGTGCCAGCAGGCCTGCTTCGACTTTTGAGCAGTTCTTC.

The chain links TRBV27 to TRBJ2-7, with D possibly called TRBD1 or TRBD2 (6 bases each). CDR1 and CDR2 from the germline V gene are MNHEY and SMNVEV (reference sequence). This CDR3 is built from 16 residues. V was trimmed by 0 bases and J by 6 bases, leaving 18 bases between them. As DNA, the CDR3 is TGTGCCAGCAGTTTATCCCGGGGGCAGGTAGGGCTCGAGCAGTACTTC. Translated, it gives CASSLSRGQVGLEQYF.

The genes are TRBV7-8 and TRBJ2-5, with 7 bases matching TRBD2. The CDR3 is made up of 15 amino acids. With V trimmed by 1 base and J by 4 bases, 6 bases remained unmatched. In germline, CDR1 is SGHVS, CDR2 FQNEAQ. This CDR3 is CASSLVTSVLETQYF. DNA of the CDR3: TGTGCCAGCAGCTTAGTTACTAGCGTTTTAGAGACCCAGTACTTC.